Below are 17 T cell receptor beta chains sequenced from a single sample in a study of blood T cells in healthy people across ages. Through a sample-barcoded 5' primer and a J-beta primer mix, a second PCR was run for roughly 7 to 12 cycles. MiXCR was run by TCRdb on the 5' RACE reads, yielding one entry per CDR3 protein. The repertoire holds approximately 1.5 million distinct CDR3 sequences, with approximately 43% as singletons. The sample comprised blood. The receptors originated from a young woman in good health.

This clonotype has a handful of counts. This rearrangement joins TRBV7-2 to TRBJ2-5, with 13 nucleotides matching TRBD2. V lost 6 bases, J lost 5 bases, and 3 bases stayed unmatched. Germline V gene sequence: CDR1 SGHTA, CDR2 FQGNSA. CDR3 size: 14 residues. The CDR3 nucleotides are TGTGCCAGCAGACTAGCGGGGGGGCTTGAGACCCAGTACTTC. It yields the protein CASRLAGGLETQYF.

This clonotype was seen ten or more times. The chain employs TRBV6-1 and TRBJ1-4, with TRBD1 as a possible D gene (6 bases). The length of the CDR3 is 13 residues. V was shortened by 3 bases and J by 5 bases, with 7 bases between the two germline ends. Germline lookup yields CDR1 MNHNS and CDR2 SASEGT. DNA of the CDR3: TGTGCCAGCAGTGACAGGGGCAATGAAAAACTGTTTTTT. Amino acids: CASSDRGNEKLFF.

This clonotype was counted a few times. The chain carries TRBV24-1 and TRBJ2-2; 12 nucleotides match TRBD2. The CDR3 consists of 17 residues. Germline V gene data show CDR1 as KGHDR and CDR2 as SFDVKD. V gave up 4 bases and J gave up 4 bases; unmatched junction bases: 6. The CDR3, as DNA: TGTGCCACCAGTGAGGTAATGACTAGCGGGAGCACCGGGGAGCTGTTTTTT. Protein: CATSEVMTSGSTGELFF.

This clonotype has more than one count but fewer than ten. The gene calls are TRBV4-3 and TRBJ1-1; 7 bases are shared with TRBD1. The V and J ends lost 4 bases and 0 bases, in that order; junction bases with no gene match: 5. The CDR3 contains 15 residues. Germline V gene data show CDR1 as LGHNA and CDR2 as YSLEER. CDR3 DNA: TGCGCCAGCAGCCCCGGGACAGCCCTGAACACTGAAGCTTTCTTT. This codes for CASSPGTALNTEAFF.

This clonotype was picked up a small number of times. V and J are TRBV3-1 and TRBJ2-5; no clear D gene. V was pared by 3 bases and J by 11 bases, with 13 bases between. The V gene's germline CDR1 is LGHDT and CDR2 YNNKEL (reference sequence). The CDR3 covers 12 residues. The CDR3: CASSHSYNEQYF. The CDR3 region has the DNA TGTGCCAGCAGCCACAGCTACAATGAGCAGTACTTC.

This chain uses TRBV4-3 with TRBJ1-4; 7 positions match TRBD1. The CDR3 covers 15 residues. Trimming removed 1 base from V and 7 bases from J; junction bases left unmatched: 6. CDR1 LGHNA and CDR2 YSLEER come from the germline V gene. The CDR3 sequence: CASSQVHRGAEKLFF. CDR3 DNA: TGCGCCAGCAGCCAAGTGCACAGGGGAGCTGAAAAACTGTTTTTT.

The V gene is TRBV7-9, the J gene TRBJ2-3; weak D call: TRBD2 (6 bases). Germline V CDR1 and CDR2: SEHNR, FQNEAQ (reference sequence). V lost 3 bases to trimming and J lost 4 bases, with 17 bases between them. The CDR3 contains 16 residues. The CDR3 DNA sequence: TGTGCCAGCAGCTTCTCCTTGGGCGGGAAGGCAGATACGCAGTATTTT. Translation gives CASSFSLGGKADTQYF.

This clonotype has just a few counts. One junction end disagrees with the germline gene, perhaps due to a read error. The J gene is TRBJ2-3, the V gene TRBV6-2 or TRBV6-3; no clear D. Looked up from germline, CDR1 is MNHEY and CDR2 is SVGEGT. This CDR3 spans 9 amino acids. The DNA of the CDR3 is TGTGCCAGCGGTTATACGCAGTATTTT. This sequence encodes CASGYTQYF.

Only a few counts were recorded for this clonotype. The chain couples TRBV6-5 to TRBJ1-6; perhaps TRBD1 as D (5 bases). With 0 bases removed from V and 7 bases from J, the gap between germline ends came to 16 bases. The CDR3 sequence is 17 residues long. The germline V gene has CDR1 MNHEY and CDR2 SVGAGI. This CDR3 reads CASSYSGLGTENSPLHF. The CDR3 nucleotides are TGTGCCAGCAGTTACTCTGGGCTCGGGACGGAAAATTCACCCCTCCACTTT.

The genes are TRBV20-1 and TRBJ2-3; a possible D gene is TRBD2 (6 bases). From germline, CDR1 is DFQATT and CDR2 SNEGSKA (reference sequence). This CDR3 is 14 amino acids long. V lost 6 bases and J 0 bases, leaving 13 bases between the germline ends. The CDR3 reads CSAHKRASTDTQYF. CDR3 bases: TGCAGTGCGCATAAGCGGGCGAGCACAGATACGCAGTATTTT.

This chain connects TRBV27 to TRBJ2-1; no definite D call. V was pared by 5 bases and J by 4 bases, with 12 bases between. This CDR3 spans 14 amino acids. Germline CDR1 and CDR2: MNHEY and SMNVEV (reference sequence). CDR3 nucleotides: TGTGCCAGCAGTCAGGCACCCCCTTACAATGAGCAGTTCTTC. As protein: CASSQAPPYNEQFF.

This clonotype was detected only once. One base away lies a much larger clone, so this may be a sequencing read error. V usage is TRBV29-1 and J usage is TRBJ2-1; TRBD2 might be the D (6 bases). TRBJ2-7 matches the DNA end more closely, so the J call is doubtful. This CDR3 region has 14 residues. Per the germline V gene, CDR1 is SQVTM and CDR2 is ANQGSEA. CDR3 DNA sequence: TGCAGCGTTGAAAAAGGACTGGACTACAATGAGCAGTACTTC. This sequence encodes CSVEKGLDYNEQYF.

J is TRBJ2-7 and V is TRBV29-1; no clear D gene. The V end was cut by 6 bases, the J end by 3 bases, with 18 bases between. CDR3 length equals 14 residues. Germline lookup yields CDR1 SQVTM and CDR2 ANQGSEA. CDR3 sequence (DNA): TGCAGCGTCAAACCGTGGATAGAGAACTACGAGCAGTACTTC. Encoded protein: CSVKPWIENYEQYF.

The V gene is TRBV20-1, the J gene TRBJ2-1; 11 bases agree with TRBD2. The V gene's germline CDR1 is DFQATT and CDR2 SNEGSKA (reference sequence). The CDR3 is 16 residues long. J was trimmed by 7 bases and V by 3 bases; bases with no gene match: 11. The CDR3 bases are TGCAGTGCTAGTCGGTCGGTTACTAGCGGGAGTAATGAGCAGTTCTTC. It translates to CSASRSVTSGSNEQFF.

This clonotype showed up just a few times. The chain has TRBV4-1 and TRBJ1-5, with D possibly TRBD1 on 5 matching bases. Germline V gene data show CDR1 as MGHRA and CDR2 as YSYEKL. The CDR3 runs to 15 residues. The germline V and J ends were trimmed by 3 bases and 4 bases, with 13 bases remaining between them. The CDR3 loop is CASSQAPGLNQPQHF. In nucleotides, the CDR3 is TGCGCCAGCAGCCAGGCGCCGGGGCTAAATCAGCCCCAGCATTTT.

The rearrangement uses TRBV20-1 and TRBJ2-7; weak D call: TRBD2 (5 bases). Trimming took off 4 bases at V and 4 bases at J, with 8 bases between the two ends. The length of the CDR3 is 11 residues. CDR1 is DFQATT and CDR2 is SNEGSKA in the germline V gene (reference sequence). The CDR3 reads CSATSTYEQYF. DNA for the CDR3: TGCAGTGCTACTAGCACATACGAGCAGTACTTC.

This clonotype has more than one count but fewer than ten. The J gene is TRBJ1-2, the V gene TRBV7-9, with a tentative D call TRBD1 (5 bases). Per the germline V gene, CDR1 is SEHNR and CDR2 is FQNEAQ (reference sequence). Deletions cut 0 bases from V and 7 bases from J, with 12 bases between. CDR3 length: 14 amino acids. In nucleotides, the CDR3 is TGTGCCAGCAGCTTAGCGGAGGGGCACGGTGGCTACACCTTC. It encodes CASSLAEGHGGYTF.